Listed below are T cell receptor beta chains from one sample, sequenced in a study of Ad26.COV2.S vaccination and SARS-CoV-2 variants. Generated by immunoSEQ multiplex PCR, the TCRdb table keeps only in-frame clones and is missing some. The data show around 320,000 clones, more than 70% seen once. The sequencing used peripheral blood, collected in a trial of Ad26.COV2.S vaccine versus placebo. The receptors stem from a person aged 18-65 years who received the Ad26.COV2.S COVID-19 vaccine or a placebo. Each CDR3 is given with its conserved first and last residue. Fields, in order: clone size, J gene, D gene, V gene, CDR3 protein, CDR3 DNA. A D gene is named only where the DNA matches it firmly. The size field is filled for only some rows; it gives once, few, many or a size class.

clone size: -
J gene: TRBJ2-5
D gene: TRBD2
V gene: TRBV19
CDR3 protein: CASSGRGLAEETQYF
CDR3 DNA: TGTGCCAGTAGTGGTCGGGGACTAGCGGAAGAGACCCAGTACTTC

clone size: -
J gene: TRBJ2-3
D gene: -
V gene: TRBV7-6
CDR3 protein: CASSLARKQGEDTQYF
CDR3 DNA: TGTGCCAGCAGCTTAGCGAGGAAGCAGGGAGAGGATACGCAGTATTTT

clone size: once
J gene: TRBJ1-1
D gene: TRBD1
V gene: TRBV7-9
CDR3 protein: CASSLATGWPTEAFF
CDR3 DNA: TGTGCCAGCAGCTTAGCGACAGGGTGGCCCACTGAAGCTTTCTTT

clone size: -
J gene: TRBJ2-7
D gene: -
V gene: TRBV15
CDR3 protein: CATSQPTSGAYEQYF
CDR3 DNA: TGTGCCACCAGCCAACCTACATCCGGGGCCTACGAGCAGTACTTC

clone size: -
J gene: TRBJ1-2
D gene: -
V gene: TRBV10-3
CDR3 protein: CASLDGQSSRGYTF
CDR3 DNA: TGTGCCAGCTTAGACGGGCAGTCTTCTCGTGGCTACACCTTC

clone size: -
J gene: TRBJ1-2
D gene: TRBD1
V gene: TRBV20-1
CDR3 protein: CSAIEGGSVYGYTF
CDR3 DNA: TGCAGTGCTATTGAAGGGGGCTCGGTCTATGGCTACACCTTC

clone size: -
J gene: TRBJ2-2
D gene: -
V gene: TRBV5-1
CDR3 protein: CASSTPANTGELFF
CDR3 DNA: TGCGCCAGCAGCACCCCAGCGAACACCGGGGAGCTGTTTTTT

clone size: -
J gene: TRBJ1-1
D gene: -
V gene: TRBV6-5
CDR3 protein: CAGRRGPNTEAFF
CDR3 DNA: TGTGCCGGCCGAAGGGGACCGAACACTGAAGCTTTCTTT

clone size: once
J gene: TRBJ1-2
D gene: TRBD1
V gene: TRBV30
CDR3 protein: CAWSTGEKGYTF
CDR3 DNA: TGTGCCTGGTCAACAGGGGAGAAGGGCTACACCTTC

clone size: -
J gene: TRBJ1-2
D gene: -
V gene: TRBV3-1/TRBV3-2
CDR3 protein: CASSPTGLRNGYTF
CDR3 DNA: TGTGCCAGCAGCCCTACCGGACTGCGCAATGGCTACACCTTC

clone size: -
J gene: TRBJ2-1
D gene: -
V gene: TRBV6-5
CDR3 protein: CASSYTYREVYNEQFF
CDR3 DNA: TGTGCCAGCAGTTACACCTACAGGGAGGTCTACAATGAGCAGTTCTTC

clone size: -
J gene: TRBJ2-3
D gene: -
V gene: TRBV6-5
CDR3 protein: CASSYSGVGADTQYF
CDR3 DNA: TGTGCCAGCAGTTACTCAGGGGTTGGAGCAGATACGCAGTATTTT

clone size: -
J gene: TRBJ2-1
D gene: -
V gene: TRBV15
CDR3 protein: CATNSFFGRDPYNEQFF
CDR3 DNA: -

clone size: -
J gene: TRBJ1-6
D gene: TRBD1
V gene: TRBV5-4
CDR3 protein: CASTRTGGYSPLHF
CDR3 DNA: TGTGCCAGCACCCGGACAGGGGGCTATTCACCCCTCCACTTT

clone size: -
J gene: TRBJ2-7
D gene: TRBD2
V gene: TRBV10-2
CDR3 protein: CASRAGLAGPYEQYF
CDR3 DNA: TGCGCCAGCAGGGCAGGGCTAGCGGGGCCCTACGAGCAGTACTTC

clone size: -
J gene: TRBJ1-6
D gene: -
V gene: TRBV19
CDR3 protein: CASQQGGSPLHF
CDR3 DNA: TGTGCCTCCCAACAGGGCGGTTCACCCCTCCACTTT

clone size: -
J gene: TRBJ1-2
D gene: TRBD1
V gene: TRBV29-1
CDR3 protein: CSVGDPRQGADYGYTF
CDR3 DNA: TGCAGCGTTGGCGATCCTAGGCAGGGGGCTGACTATGGCTACACCTTC

clone size: -
J gene: TRBJ1-2
D gene: -
V gene: TRBV6-5
CDR3 protein: CASRLGPISGYTF
CDR3 DNA: TGTGCCAGCAGACTGGGTCCCATCTCTGGCTACACCTTC

clone size: -
J gene: TRBJ1-6
D gene: -
V gene: TRBV19
CDR3 protein: CASSIDRGDNSPLHF
CDR3 DNA: TGTGCCAGTAGTATAGACCGGGGAGATAATTCACCCCTCCACTTT

clone size: -
J gene: TRBJ2-1
D gene: TRBD1
V gene: TRBV6-5
CDR3 protein: CASIRDSIYNEQFF
CDR3 DNA: TGTGCCAGCATTAGGGACAGTATTTACAATGAGCAGTTCTTC

clone size: -
J gene: TRBJ2-3
D gene: TRBD1
V gene: TRBV18
CDR3 protein: CASSQGTGDLDTQYF
CDR3 DNA: TGTGCCAGCTCACAAGGGACAGGTGATCTGGATACGCAGTATTTT

clone size: -
J gene: TRBJ2-3
D gene: -
V gene: TRBV2
CDR3 protein: CASTTIQGDTQYF
CDR3 DNA: TGTGCCAGTACCACCATACAGGGCGATACGCAGTATTTT

clone size: -
J gene: TRBJ1-6
D gene: -
V gene: TRBV3-1/TRBV3-2
CDR3 protein: CASSQDKSYSPLHF
CDR3 DNA: TGTGCCAGCAGCCAAGATAAGAGTTACTCACCCCTCCACTTT

clone size: -
J gene: TRBJ1-6
D gene: -
V gene: TRBV6-2/TRBV6-3
CDR3 protein: CASSWPSEGSYNSPLHF
CDR3 DNA: TGTGCCAGCAGTTGGCCCTCCGAAGGGTCCTATAATTCACCCCTCCACTTT

clone size: -
J gene: TRBJ2-1
D gene: TRBD2
V gene: TRBV5-6
CDR3 protein: CASAPGLAGGNSYNEQFF
CDR3 DNA: TGTGCCAGTGCGCCGGGACTAGCGGGGGGGAACTCCTACAATGAGCAGTTCTTC

clone size: -
J gene: TRBJ1-2
D gene: -
V gene: TRBV6-5
CDR3 protein: CASSHLSDYGYTF
CDR3 DNA: TGTGCCAGCAGCCACCTTAGCGACTATGGCTACACCTTC

clone size: -
J gene: TRBJ1-2
D gene: -
V gene: TRBV6-5
CDR3 protein: CASSYSRGAVMNGYTF
CDR3 DNA: TGTGCCAGCAGTTACTCGAGGGGCGCGGTTATGAATGGCTACACCTTC

clone size: -
J gene: TRBJ1-6
D gene: -
V gene: TRBV18
CDR3 protein: CASSPQGSGDSPLHF
CDR3 DNA: TGTGCCAGCTCACCACAGGGAAGTGGAGATTCACCCCTCCACTTT

clone size: -
J gene: TRBJ1-6
D gene: -
V gene: TRBV3-1/TRBV3-2
CDR3 protein: CASSQEVGQAYNSPLHF
CDR3 DNA: TGTGCCAGCAGCCAAGAGGTCGGCCAGGCCTATAATTCACCCCTCCACTTT

clone size: -
J gene: TRBJ1-2
D gene: -
V gene: TRBV7-9
CDR3 protein: CASSLGEGPPAGGYTF
CDR3 DNA: TGTGCCAGCAGCTTAGGGGAGGGACCACCTGCCGGGGGCTACACCTTC

clone size: -
J gene: TRBJ1-2
D gene: -
V gene: TRBV5-1
CDR3 protein: CASSLATGSYGYTF
CDR3 DNA: TGCGCCAGCAGCTTGGCTACGGGTAGCTATGGCTACACCTTC

clone size: once
J gene: TRBJ1-2
D gene: -
V gene: TRBV25-1
CDR3 protein: CASSERGLGGYTF
CDR3 DNA: TGTGCCAGCAGTGAACGGGGCTTGGGGGGCTACACCTTC

clone size: -
J gene: TRBJ1-5
D gene: -
V gene: TRBV2
CDR3 protein: CASSEAAVNQPQHF
CDR3 DNA: TGTGCCAGCAGTGAAGCGGCAGTCAATCAGCCCCAGCATTTT

clone size: -
J gene: TRBJ1-2
D gene: -
V gene: TRBV6-5
CDR3 protein: CASTPGHLYGYTF
CDR3 DNA: TGTGCCAGCACCCCCGGACACCTCTATGGCTACACCTTC

clone size: -
J gene: TRBJ2-6
D gene: TRBD1
V gene: TRBV27
CDR3 protein: CASKPGQGLSGANVLTF
CDR3 DNA: TGTGCCAGCAAACCGGGACAGGGACTCTCTGGGGCCAACGTCCTGACTTTC

clone size: -
J gene: TRBJ1-6
D gene: -
V gene: TRBV6-6
CDR3 protein: CASSPDPSSYNSPLHF
CDR3 DNA: TGTGCCAGCAGTCCCGACCCTAGCTCCTATAATTCACCCCTCCACTTT

clone size: -
J gene: TRBJ1-2
D gene: TRBD1
V gene: TRBV2
CDR3 protein: CASSVDRESYGYTF
CDR3 DNA: TGTGCCAGCAGTGTCGACAGGGAAAGCTATGGCTACACCTTC

clone size: -
J gene: TRBJ2-5
D gene: -
V gene: TRBV4-3
CDR3 protein: CASSQNSGQETQYF
CDR3 DNA: TGCGCCAGCAGCCAAAATAGCGGACAAGAGACCCAGTACTTC

clone size: -
J gene: TRBJ1-2
D gene: -
V gene: TRBV30
CDR3 protein: CAWSGTNGYGYTF
CDR3 DNA: TGTGCCTGGAGTGGAACAAATGGCTATGGCTACACCTTC

clone size: -
J gene: TRBJ1-5
D gene: -
V gene: TRBV16
CDR3 protein: CASSQSGGGFGNQPQHF
CDR3 DNA: TGTGCCAGCAGCCAATCGGGGGGAGGGTTTGGCAATCAGCCCCAGCATTTT

clone size: -
J gene: TRBJ2-1
D gene: -
V gene: TRBV6-2/TRBV6-3
CDR3 protein: CASSYSRTNEQFF
CDR3 DNA: TGTGCCAGCAGTTACTCTAGGACAAATGAGCAGTTCTTC